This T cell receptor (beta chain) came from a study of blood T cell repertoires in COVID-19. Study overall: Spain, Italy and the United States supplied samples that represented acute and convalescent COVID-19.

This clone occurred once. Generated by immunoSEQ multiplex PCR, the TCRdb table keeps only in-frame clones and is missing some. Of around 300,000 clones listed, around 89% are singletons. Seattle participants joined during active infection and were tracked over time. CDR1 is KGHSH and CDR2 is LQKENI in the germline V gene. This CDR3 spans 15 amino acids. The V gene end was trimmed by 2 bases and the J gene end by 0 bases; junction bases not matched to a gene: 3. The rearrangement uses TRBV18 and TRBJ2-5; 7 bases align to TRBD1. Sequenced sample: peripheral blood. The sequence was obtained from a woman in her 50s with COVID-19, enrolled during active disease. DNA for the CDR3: TGTGCCAGCTCACCAGGGACAGTCTACCAAGAGACCCAGTACTTC. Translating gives CASSPGTVYQETQYF.